Reported below is one T cell receptor (beta chain). Its matching antigen is unknown. Repertoires were generated with immunoSEQ multiplex PCR, while TCRdb's copy carries only in-frame clones and drops some. This sample has about 140,000 clones, with around nine tenths found just once. These data come from a study of cytomegalovirus exposure and HLA in healthy donors. The trim removed 0 bases at V and 1 base at J, leaving 1 base unmatched. The CDR3 extends over 17 amino acids. Germline V gene lookup returns CDR1 SGHRS and CDR2 YFSETQ. Study-wide results and limits: Most TCR sequences proved rare, with some public TCRs found in many donors. Cytomegalovirus-associated status was assigned to 164 TCR beta chains. A classifier reportedly called cytomegalovirus status with high sensitivity and specificity.

This sequence originates from a young woman in good health and CMV-seropositive. The rearrangement uses TRBV5-1 and TRBJ2-3, with 14 bases aligning to TRBD2. Sequenced sample: PBMCs. For the CDR3, the DNA is TGCGCCAGCAGCTTGGCGGGACTAGCGGGGGGCACAGATACGCAGTATTTT. Translating it yields CASSLAGLAGGTDTQYF.